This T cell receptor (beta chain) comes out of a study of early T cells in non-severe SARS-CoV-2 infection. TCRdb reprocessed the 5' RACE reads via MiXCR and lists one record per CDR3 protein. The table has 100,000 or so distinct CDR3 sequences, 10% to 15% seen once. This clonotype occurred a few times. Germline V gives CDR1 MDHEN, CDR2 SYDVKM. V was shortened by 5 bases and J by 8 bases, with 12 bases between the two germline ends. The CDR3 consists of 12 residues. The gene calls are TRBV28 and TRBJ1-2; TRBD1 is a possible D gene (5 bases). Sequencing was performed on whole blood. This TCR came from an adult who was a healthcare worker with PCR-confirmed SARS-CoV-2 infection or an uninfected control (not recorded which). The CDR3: CASSQMGEGYTF. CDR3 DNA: TGTGCCAGCAGTCAGATGGGGGAGGGCTACACCTTC.